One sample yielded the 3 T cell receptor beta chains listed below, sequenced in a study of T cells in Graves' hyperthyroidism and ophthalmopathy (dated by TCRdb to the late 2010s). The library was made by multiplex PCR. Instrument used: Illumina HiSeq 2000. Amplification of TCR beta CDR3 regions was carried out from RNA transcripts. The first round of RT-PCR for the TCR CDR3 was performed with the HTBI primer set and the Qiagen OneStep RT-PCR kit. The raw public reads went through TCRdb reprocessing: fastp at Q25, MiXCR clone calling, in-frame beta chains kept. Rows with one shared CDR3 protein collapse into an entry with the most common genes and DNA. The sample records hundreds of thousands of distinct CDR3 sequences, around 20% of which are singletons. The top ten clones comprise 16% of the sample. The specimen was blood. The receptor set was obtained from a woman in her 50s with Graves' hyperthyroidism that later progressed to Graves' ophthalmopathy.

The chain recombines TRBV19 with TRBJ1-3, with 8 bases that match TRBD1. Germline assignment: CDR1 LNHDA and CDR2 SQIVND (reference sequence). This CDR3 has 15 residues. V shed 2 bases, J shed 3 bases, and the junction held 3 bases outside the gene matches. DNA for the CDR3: TGTGCCAGTAGTATACAGGGGGCCGATGGAAACACCATATATTTT. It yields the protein CASSIQGADGNTIYF. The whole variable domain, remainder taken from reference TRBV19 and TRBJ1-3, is DGGITQSPKYLFRKEGQNVTLSCEQNLNHDAMYWYRQDPGQGLRLIYYSQIVNDFQKGDIAEGYSVSREKKESFPLTVTSAQKNPTAFYLCASSIQGADGNTIYFGEGSWLTVV.

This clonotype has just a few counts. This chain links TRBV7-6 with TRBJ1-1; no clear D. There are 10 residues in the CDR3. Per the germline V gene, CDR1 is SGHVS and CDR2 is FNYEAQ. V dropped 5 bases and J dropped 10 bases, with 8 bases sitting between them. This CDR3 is CASSPSPAFF. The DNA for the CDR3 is TGTGCCAGCAGCCCGTCCCCAGCTTTCTTT. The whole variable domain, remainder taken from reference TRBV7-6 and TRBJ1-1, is GAGVSQSPRYKVTKRGQDVALRCDPISGHVSLYWYRQALGQGPEFLTYFNYEAQQDKSGLPNDRFSAERPEGSISTLTIQRTEQRDSAMYRCASSPSPAFFGQGTRLTVV.

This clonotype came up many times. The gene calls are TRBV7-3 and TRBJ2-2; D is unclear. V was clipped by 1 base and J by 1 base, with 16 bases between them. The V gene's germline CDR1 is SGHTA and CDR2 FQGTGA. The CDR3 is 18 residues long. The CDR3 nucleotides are TGTGCCAGCAGCTTAAACCCCGTGTTGCGGATGAACACCGGGGAGCTGTTTTTT. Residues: CASSLNPVLRMNTGELFF.